This T cell receptor beta chain was sequenced for a study of T cells in Graves' hyperthyroidism and ophthalmopathy. Study-level results: Ophthalmopathy could be told apart from stable hyperthyroidism with a 13 V-J model.

Amplification targeted TCR beta CDR3 regions from RNA transcripts. With the HTBI primer set, the TCR CDR3 went through a first round of RT-PCR. TCRdb re-called the multiplex PCR reads through MiXCR, storing one row per CDR3 protein. The sample holds about 420,000 distinct CDR3 sequences, approximately 14% seen once. Germline trimming cut 3 bases from V and 0 bases from J; bases unmatched to any gene: 1. Germline V lookup: CDR1 KGHSH, CDR2 LQKENI. The CDR3 covers 14 residues. This clonotype was observed many times. Its antigen is not identified. V gene TRBV18 combines with J gene TRBJ2-7; 8 bases match TRBD1. The sequence was collected from a woman younger than 35 with Graves' hyperthyroidism. The specimen was blood. The CDR3 nucleotides are TGTGCCAGCTCACCGGACAGGGCCTCCTACGAGCAGTACTTC. Translation gives CASSPDRASYEQYF.